This T cell receptor (beta chain) was observed in a study of identical twins. Findings and caveats of the study: Fewer insertions characterized abundant cord blood beta clonotypes, whereas memory repertoires showed none.

Germline values: CDR1 LGHDT, CDR2 YNNKEL (reference sequence). CDR3 size: 14 residues. Trimming took 1 base from V and 3 from J, leaving 9 bases between them. Addition of a universal primer site occurred through template switching, and cDNA carried unique molecular identifiers. Using its own MiXCR run on the 5' RACE reads, TCRdb lists one record per CDR3 protein. The sample consists of approximately 240,000 distinct CDR3 sequences, around 15% of them appearing once. As regards this clonotype: Its antigen is undetermined.

Each donor was a healthy Caucasian. The chain combines TRBV3-1 with TRBJ1-1; no reliable D call. The clonotype comes from a woman younger than 30 in good health. The sample comprised memory (CD45RO+) T cells sorted from blood. The CDR3 nucleotides are TGTGCCAGCAGCCAAGGCCAAGGATACACTGAAGCTTTCTTT. The encoded protein is CASSQGQGYTEAFF.